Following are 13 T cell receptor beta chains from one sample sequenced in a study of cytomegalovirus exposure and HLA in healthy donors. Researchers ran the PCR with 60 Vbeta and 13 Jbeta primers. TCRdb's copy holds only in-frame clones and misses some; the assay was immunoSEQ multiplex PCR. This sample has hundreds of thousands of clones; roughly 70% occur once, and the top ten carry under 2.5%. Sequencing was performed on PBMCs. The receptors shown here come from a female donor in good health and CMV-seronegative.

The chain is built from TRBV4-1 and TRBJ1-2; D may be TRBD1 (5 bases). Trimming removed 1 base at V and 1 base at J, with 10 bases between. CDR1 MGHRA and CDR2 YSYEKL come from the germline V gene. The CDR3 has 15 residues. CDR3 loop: CASSQVGRDNYGYTF. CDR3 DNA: TGCGCCAGCAGCCAAGTGGGGCGCGATAACTATGGCTACACCTTC.

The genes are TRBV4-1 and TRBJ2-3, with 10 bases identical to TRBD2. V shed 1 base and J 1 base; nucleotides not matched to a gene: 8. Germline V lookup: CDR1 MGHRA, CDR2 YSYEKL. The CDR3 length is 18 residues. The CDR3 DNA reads TGCGCCAGCAGCCAAGGCACTACTAGCGGGACCCGCACAGATACGCAGTATTTT. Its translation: CASSQGTTSGTRTDTQYF.

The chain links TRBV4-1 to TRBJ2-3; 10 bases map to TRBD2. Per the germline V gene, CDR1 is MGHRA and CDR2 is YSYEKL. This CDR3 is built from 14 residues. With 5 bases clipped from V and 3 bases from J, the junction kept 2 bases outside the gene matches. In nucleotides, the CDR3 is TGCGCCAGCAGCGCTAGCGGGAGTACAGATACGCAGTATTTT. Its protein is CASSASGSTDTQYF.

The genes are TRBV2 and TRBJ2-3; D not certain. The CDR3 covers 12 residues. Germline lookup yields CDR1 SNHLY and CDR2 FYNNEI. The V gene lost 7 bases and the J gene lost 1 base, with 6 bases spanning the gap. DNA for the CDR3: TGTGCCAGCACCCAGGGCACAGATACGCAGTATTTT. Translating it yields CASTQGTDTQYF.

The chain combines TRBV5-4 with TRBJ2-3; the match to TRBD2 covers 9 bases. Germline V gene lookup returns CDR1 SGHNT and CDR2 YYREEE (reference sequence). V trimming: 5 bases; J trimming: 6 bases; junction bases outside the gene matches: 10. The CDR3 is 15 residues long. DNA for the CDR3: TGTGCCAGCAGTCCCGGGACTAGCTCCTCGGATACGCAGTATTTT. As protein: CASSPGTSSSDTQYF.

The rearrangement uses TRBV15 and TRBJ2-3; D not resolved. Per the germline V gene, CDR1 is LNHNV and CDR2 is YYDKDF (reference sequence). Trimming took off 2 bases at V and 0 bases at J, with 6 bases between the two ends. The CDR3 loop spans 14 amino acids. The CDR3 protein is CATSRYSSTDTQYF. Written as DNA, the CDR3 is TGTGCCACCAGCAGATACAGTAGCACAGATACGCAGTATTTT.

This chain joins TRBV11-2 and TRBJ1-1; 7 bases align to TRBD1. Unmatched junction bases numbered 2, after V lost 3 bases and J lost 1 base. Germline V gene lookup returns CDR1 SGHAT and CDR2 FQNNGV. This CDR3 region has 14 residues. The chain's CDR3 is CASSLGQKNTEAFF. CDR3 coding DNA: TGTGCCAGCAGCTTGGGACAGAAGAACACTGAAGCTTTCTTT.

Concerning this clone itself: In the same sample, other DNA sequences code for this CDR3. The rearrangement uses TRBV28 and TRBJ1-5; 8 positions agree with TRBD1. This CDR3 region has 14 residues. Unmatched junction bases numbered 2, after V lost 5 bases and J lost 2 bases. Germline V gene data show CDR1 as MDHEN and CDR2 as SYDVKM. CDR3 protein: CASSLTGGNQPQHF. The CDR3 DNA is TGTGCCAGCAGTCTGACAGGGGGCAATCAGCCCCAGCATTTT.

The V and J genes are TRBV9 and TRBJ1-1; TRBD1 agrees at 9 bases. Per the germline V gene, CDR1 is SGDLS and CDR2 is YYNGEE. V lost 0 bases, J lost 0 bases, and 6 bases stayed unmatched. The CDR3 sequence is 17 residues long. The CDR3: CASSVEGTGKMNTEAFF. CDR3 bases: TGTGCCAGCAGCGTAGAAGGGACAGGGAAGATGAACACTGAAGCTTTCTTT.

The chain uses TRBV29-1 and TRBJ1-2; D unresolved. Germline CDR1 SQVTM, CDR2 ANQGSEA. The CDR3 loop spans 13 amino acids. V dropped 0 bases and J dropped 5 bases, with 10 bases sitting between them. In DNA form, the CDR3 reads TGCAGCGTTGAAGACTGGCAGGAATATGGCTACACCTTC. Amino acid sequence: CSVEDWQEYGYTF.

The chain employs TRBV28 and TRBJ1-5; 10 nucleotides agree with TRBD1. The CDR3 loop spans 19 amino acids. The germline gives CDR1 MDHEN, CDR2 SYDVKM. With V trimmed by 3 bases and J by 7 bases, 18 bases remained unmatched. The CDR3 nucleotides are TGTGCCAGCAGTTTCTTCCCCCTCGCGACAGGGGGCGCTTGGCAGCCCCAGCATTTT. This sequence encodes CASSFFPLATGGAWQPQHF.

This CDR3 is CASSVAWTRIDNEQFF. The CDR3 nucleotides are TGTGCCAGCAGCGTAGCTTGGACTAGGATCGACAATGAGCAGTTCTTC. The V and J genes are TRBV9 and TRBJ2-1, with 7 bases identical to TRBD2. V lost 0 bases and J lost 5; bases outside the gene matches: 8. This CDR3 comprises 16 residues. Germline V gene data show CDR1 as SGDLS and CDR2 as YYNGEE.

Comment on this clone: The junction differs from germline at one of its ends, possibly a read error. The CDR3 coding sequence is TGTTCCAGCACTGGGGACAGGGGCCGCTCTGGGGCCAACGTCCTGACTTTC. It translates to CSSTGDRGRSGANVLTF. V and J are TRBV7-9 and TRBJ2-6, with 10 bases fitting TRBD1. There are 17 residues in the CDR3. The germline CDR1 and CDR2 sequences are SEHNR and FQNEAQ (reference sequence).